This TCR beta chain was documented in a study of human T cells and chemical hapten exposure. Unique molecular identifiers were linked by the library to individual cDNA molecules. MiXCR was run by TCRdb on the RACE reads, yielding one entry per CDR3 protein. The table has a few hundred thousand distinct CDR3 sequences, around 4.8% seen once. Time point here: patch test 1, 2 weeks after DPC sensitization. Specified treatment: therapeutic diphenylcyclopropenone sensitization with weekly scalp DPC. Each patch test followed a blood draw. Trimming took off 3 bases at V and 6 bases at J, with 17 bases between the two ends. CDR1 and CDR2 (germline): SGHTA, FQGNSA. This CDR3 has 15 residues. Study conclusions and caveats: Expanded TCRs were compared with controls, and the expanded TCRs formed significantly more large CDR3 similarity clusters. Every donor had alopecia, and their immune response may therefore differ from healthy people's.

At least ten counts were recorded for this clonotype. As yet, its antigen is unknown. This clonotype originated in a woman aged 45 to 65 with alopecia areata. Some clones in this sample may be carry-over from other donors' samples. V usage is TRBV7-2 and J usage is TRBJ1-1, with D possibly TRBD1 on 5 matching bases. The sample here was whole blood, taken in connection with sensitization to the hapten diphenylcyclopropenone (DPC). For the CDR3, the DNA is TGTGCCAGCAGCTTTACGGGACCCCGTGCGGCTGAAGCTTTCTTT. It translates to CASSFTGPRAAEAFF.